Described below is a single T cell receptor beta chain sequence and its context. Its antigen is still unknown. This may come from a read error, since a much larger clone is one base off. Deletion took 4 bases off V and 2 bases off J, with a span of 10 bases between the germline ends. Looking up the germline V gene yields CDR1 MNHEY and CDR2 SVGEGT. The CDR3 contains 14 residues, cysteine and phenylalanine counted. Only CDR3 DNA is held: 42 bases, read in frame from base 1. The record originates from a study of early T cells in non-severe SARS-CoV-2 infection (dated by TCRdb to the early 2020s). The study in broad terms: Because TCR sequencing was done on bulk RNA from unsorted whole blood, the alpha and beta chains could not be paired. The paper's findings and limits, for the study overall: Matching against VDJdb was skewed toward anti-spike CD8 responses, likely underestimated virus-specific expansions, and missed private and CD4 specificities.

A case-control design nested within a healthcare worker cohort in London, UK, was used, with weekly nasopharyngeal swab PCR tests and blood sampling performed. Healthcare workers were enrolled in the week of the UK lockdown, from 23 to 31 March 2020, and were followed every week for up to roughly 15 weeks. The receptor library was made with 5' RACE. The sample was run on a NextSeq 500. To correct for sequencing error and PCR bias, the TCR library protocol tagged individual cDNA molecules with unique molecular identifiers. Both TCR alpha and beta chains were sequenced, and tight co-correlation was observed between alpha and beta sequence abundances in each sample. Processing in the source paper ran as follows. Decombinator V4 was used to annotate TCR sequences for V gene, J gene and CDR3. Expanded TCRs were defined as changing significantly between any two time points under a Poisson model with p below 0.0001. TCR abundances were normalised to the total number of TCRs sequenced per sample and expressed as counts per million. TRAV1-2 paired with TRAJ12, TRAJ20 or TRAJ33 defined MAIT TCRs, while TRAV10 paired with TRAJ18 defined iNKT TCRs. VDJdb, accessed on 1 November 2021, was searched for TCRs annotated for CMV, EBV and SARS-CoV-2, and TCRs annotated for more than one antigen were excluded. Using fastp trimming at Q25 and MiXCR clonotype assembly, TCRdb reanalyzed the public sequencing data and kept in-frame beta chains. Rows are unified per CDR3 protein, each entry keeping the most common DNA and genes. The V and J calls come from TCRdb's annotation, not from the publication. For this sample there are tens of thousands of distinct CDR3 sequences; around 12% appear just once. The ten largest make up around 1.3% of the sample.

The TCR sequence derives from an adult who was a healthcare worker with PCR-confirmed SARS-CoV-2 infection or an uninfected control (not recorded which). The sequencing sample was made of whole blood. The chain is made from TRBV6-2 or TRBV6-3 and TRBJ2-3; no D gene call is confident. CDR3 region: CASSSGSSTDTQYF. The DNA sequence is given as TGTGCCAGCAGTTCCGGGTCTTCCACAGATACGCAGTATTTT.